Listed below are T cell receptor beta chains from one sample, sequenced in a study of OX40 agonist ivuxolimab in advanced cancers. Clones were read by immunoSEQ multiplex PCR, and TCRdb kept only the in-frame ones, dropping some. The table records roughly 79,000 clones, approximately 81% of them present only once. The material sequenced was CD4+ or CD8+ T cells sorted from blood, taken in a trial of the OX40 agonist ivuxolimab. The receptors come from an adult with an advanced solid tumor such as melanoma, head and neck, liver or kidney cancer. CDR3s include the opening cysteine and the closing phenylalanine or tryptophan. D genes are given only for firm matches. A clone size is listed for some rows: how often the clone was seen (once, few, many), or a class if it is expanded.

>TRBV6-1|.|TRBJ1-1|.
CASSEYLGAEAFF
TGTGCCAGCAGTGAATACTTGGGCGCTGAAGCTTTCTTT
>TRBV9|once|TRBJ2-7|.
CASSVEQGSAYEQYF
TGTGCCAGCAGCGTAGAGCAGGGGAGCGCCTACGAGCAGTACTTC
>TRBV2|.|TRBJ2-3|.
CASSYSDTQYF
TGTGCCAGCAGTTACAGCGATACGCAGTATTTT
>TRBV10-1|.|TRBJ2-1|TRBD2
CASSELRPGLAANNEQFF
TGCGCCAGCAGTGAGTTGCGCCCGGGACTAGCGGCCAACAATGAGCAGTTCTTC
>TRBV2|.|TRBJ2-1|TRBD1
CASSELGQGRDEQFF
TGTGCCAGCAGTGAATTGGGACAGGGCAGGGATGAGCAGTTCTTC
>TRBV5-1|.|TRBJ2-7|.
CASSSQGIANEQYF
TGCGCCAGCAGCTCCCAGGGTATAGCAAACGAGCAGTACTTC
>TRBV5-1|.|TRBJ2-1|.
CASGTGAYNEQFF
TGCGCCAGCGGAACCGGGGCCTACAATGAGCAGTTCTTC
>TRBV7-6|.|TRBJ2-7|TRBD1
CASSLADRGTYEQYF
TGTGCCAGCAGCTTAGCGGACAGGGGGACCTACGAGCAGTACTTC
>TRBV6-1|once|TRBJ1-1|TRBD1
CASTWDRVNTEAFF
TGTGCCAGCACCTGGGACAGGGTGAACACTGAAGCTTTCTTT
>TRBV6-1|.|TRBJ1-2|TRBD1
CASSEWGQGVYGYTF
TGTGCCAGCAGTGAATGGGGCCAGGGGGTCTATGGCTACACCTTC
>TRBV19|.|TRBJ1-1|.
CASSIWQANTEAFF
TGTGCCAGTAGTATCTGGCAGGCAAACACTGAAGCTTTCTTT
>TRBV7-2|.|TRBJ2-7|TRBD2
CASSWGVAGGPDEQYF
TGTGCCAGCAGCTGGGGTGTCGCGGGAGGGCCCGACGAGCAGTACTTC
>TRBV7-2|.|TRBJ2-3|.
CASSLAPLSTDTQYF
TGTGCCAGCAGCTTAGCCCCTCTTAGCACAGATACGCAGTATTTT
>TRBV19|.|TRBJ2-6|.
CASSNILSGANVLTF
TGTGCCAGTAGTAACATTCTTTCTGGGGCCAACGTCCTGACTTTC
>TRBV5-6|.|TRBJ2-2|TRBD1
CASSTGQGTPMLGELFF
TGTGCCAGCAGCACTGGACAGGGAACGCCTATGTTAGGGGAGCTGTTTTTT
>TRBV2|.|TRBJ1-3|.
CASSEQIYSGNTIYF
TGTGCCAGCAGTGAGCAGATATACTCTGGAAACACCATATATTTT
>TRBV7-6|.|TRBJ2-7|TRBD2
CASSVGTIGEQYF
TGTGCCAGCAGCGTCGGGACTATAGGCGAGCAGTACTTC
>TRBV2|.|TRBJ2-7|TRBD1
CASSSGQGLSYEQYF
TGTGCCAGCAGTTCGGGACAGGGGCTCTCCTACGAGCAGTACTTC
>TRBV28|.|TRBJ2-5|TRBD1
CASSDREETQYF
TGTGCCAGCAGCGACAGGGAGGAGACCCAGTACTTC
>TRBV5-1|.|TRBJ1-1|.
CASSLAAGAFFPEAFF
TGCGCCAGCAGCTTGGCCGCCGGGGCATTCTTCCCTGAAGCTTTCTTT
>TRBV6-1|.|TRBJ1-2|.
CASSVDADGGYTF
TGTGCCAGCAGTGTGGACGCCGATGGAGGCTACACCTTC
>TRBV6-1|.|TRBJ1-5|TRBD1
CASSRDRGANQPQHF
TGTGCCAGCAGTAGAGACAGGGGAGCTAATCAGCCCCAGCATTTT
>TRBV4-1|.|TRBJ2-5|.
CASSQEINRPGETQYF
TGCGCCAGCAGCCAAGAGATCAACAGGCCGGGGGAGACCCAGTACTTC
>TRBV29-1|.|TRBJ1-1|.
CSVAGRGNTEAFF
TGCAGCGTTGCGGGCAGGGGGAACACTGAAGCTTTCTTT
>TRBV6-1|.|TRBJ1-5|.
CASSSLGPQHF
TGTGCCAGCAGTAGCTTGGGGCCCCAGCATTTT
>TRBV19|.|TRBJ1-5|TRBD1
CASTPSAQWDRGGWQPQHF
TGTGCCAGTACCCCCTCTGCTCAGTGGGACAGGGGAGGCTGGCAGCCCCAGCATTTT
>TRBV5-5|.|TRBJ2-7|.
CASSHRAGTDYEQYF
TGTGCCAGCAGCCACAGGGCGGGTACCGACTACGAGCAGTACTTC
>TRBV19|.|TRBJ2-1|TRBD2
CASSSPGLAGAIPNEQFF
TGTGCCAGTAGTTCGCCGGGACTAGCGGGAGCCATCCCCAATGAGCAGTTCTTC
>TRBV5-1|.|TRBJ2-1|TRBD1
CASSLAGSGQGNNEQFF
TGCGCCAGCAGCTTGGCTGGGTCGGGACAGGGTAATAATGAGCAGTTCTTC
>TRBV6-4|.|TRBJ2-2|.
CASSVDRYTGELFF
TGTGCCAGCAGTGTCGACCGATACACCGGGGAGCTGTTTTTT
>TRBV10-3|.|TRBJ1-1|.
CAIWREPHTEAFF
TGTGCCATCTGGAGAGAGCCCCACACTGAAGCTTTCTTT
>TRBV28|.|TRBJ2-7|.
CASSPLGGLGYEQYF
TGTGCCAGCAGTCCCTTAGGGGGGCTCGGCTACGAGCAGTACTTC
>TRBV12-2|.|TRBJ2-1|.
CASRLATSGSMWEQFF
TGTGCAAGTCGCTTGGCGACTAGCGGGAGCATGTGGGAGCAGTTCTTC
>TRBV5-1|.|TRBJ2-1|TRBD2
CASSLEASGSYNEQFF
TGCGCCAGCAGCTTGGAGGCTAGCGGTTCCTACAATGAGCAGTTCTTC
>TRBV6-5|.|TRBJ2-7|.
CASGSYEQYF
TGTGCCAGCGGTAGCTACGAGCAGTACTTC
>TRBV19|.|TRBJ1-5|TRBD1
CASSVTGGNQPQHF
TGTGCCAGTAGTGTCACAGGGGGCAATCAGCCCCAGCATTTT
>TRBV7-9|.|TRBJ2-7|TRBD1
CASSQPTGDHEQYF
TGTGCCAGCAGCCAGCCCACAGGGGACCACGAGCAGTACTTC
>TRBV19|.|TRBJ2-1|.
CASRQDEQFF
TGTGCCAGCCGACAGGACGAGCAGTTCTTC
>TRBV6-6|.|TRBJ1-3|.
CASSQGRISGNTIYF
TGTGCCAGCAGCCAAGGACGGATCTCTGGAAACACCATATATTTT
>TRBV14|.|TRBJ2-3|TRBD2
CASSTSGRGTDTQYF
TGTGCCAGCAGCACTAGCGGGAGGGGCACAGATACGCAGTATTTT
>TRBV7-2|.|TRBJ2-7|.
CASSLGAGAAGYEQYF
TGTGCCAGCAGCTTAGGGGCCGGGGCGGCTGGCTACGAGCAGTACTTC
>TRBV28|.|TRBJ2-7|.
CASTSVSYEQYF
TGTGCCAGCACTTCGGTCTCCTACGAGCAGTACTTC
>TRBV2|.|TRBJ1-2|.
CASSESGAAGYTF
TGTGCCAGCAGTGAATCAGGGGCCGCTGGCTACACCTTC
>TRBV7-9|.|TRBJ1-2|TRBD1
CASSLGQGNPYGYTF
TGTGCCAGCAGCTTGGGACAGGGGAACCCTTATGGCTACACCTTC
>TRBV19|.|TRBJ1-2|TRBD1
CASSSRRGNYGYTF
TGTGCCAGTAGTTCACGCAGGGGGAACTATGGCTACACCTTC
>TRBV5-1|.|TRBJ2-2|.
CASSLGPSGELFF
TGCGCCAGCAGCTTGGGACCTTCCGGGGAGCTGTTTTTT
>TRBV7-6|.|TRBJ2-7|TRBD2
CVSSDRLAGGSTEYF
TGTGTCAGCAGCGACCGACTAGCGGGAGGGTCAACGGAGTACTTC
>TRBV5-1|.|TRBJ2-5|TRBD2
CASSLGTSGRAQETQYF
TGCGCCAGCAGCTTAGGGACTAGCGGGAGGGCACAAGAGACCCAGTACTTC
>TRBV11-2|.|TRBJ2-1|.
CASSFGANNEQFF
TGTGCCAGCAGCTTCGGAGCTAACAATGAGCAGTTCTTC
>TRBV5-1|.|TRBJ2-1|.
CASSAGQLGGYNEQFF
TGCGCCAGCAGCGCGGGACAGCTGGGGGGTTACAATGAGCAGTTCTTC
>TRBV11-2|.|TRBJ1-4|.
CASSLRRINEKLFF
TGTGCCAGCAGCTTAAGGCGGATTAATGAAAAACTGTTTTTT
>TRBV6-1|.|TRBJ2-7|.
CASKITYEQYF
TGTGCCAGCAAGATCACCTACGAGCAGTACTTC
>TRBV28|.|TRBJ2-3|TRBD2
CASSFQAGGAVTDTQYF
TGTGCCAGCAGTTTCCAGGCGGGGGGGGCGGTCACAGATACGCAGTATTTT
>TRBV6-1|.|TRBJ2-7|.
CATARGAGEQYF
TGTGCCACCGCCCGTGGGGCGGGCGAGCAGTACTTC